Below, 22 T cell receptor beta chains from the same sample are listed, as sequenced in a study of blood T cell repertoires in COVID-19. Assay used: immunoSEQ multiplex PCR; TCRdb lists only in-frame clones, some missing. The sample has roughly 270,000 clones, around 84% seen once; the top ten hold roughly 5.3%. Material: PBMCs or T cells enriched from blood (not recorded which). The source of these receptors is a man aged 35 to 55 who had been exposed to COVID-19.

The chain employs TRBV9 and TRBJ1-3, with D uncertain. Germline V gives CDR1 SGDLS, CDR2 YYNGEE. CDR3 length: 13 residues. V was trimmed by 0 bases and J by 3 bases, leaving 4 bases between them. CDR3 sequence reads: CASSVASGNTIYF. The CDR3 region has the DNA TGTGCCAGCAGCGTAGCCAGTGGAAACACCATATATTTT.

The chain joins TRBV27 to TRBJ1-2; D is perhaps TRBD1 (5 bases). Trimming cost V 3 bases and J 7 bases, with 15 bases left between them. Germline CDR1 reads MNHEY; CDR2 reads SMNVEV (reference sequence). This CDR3 has 14 amino acids. CDR3 protein: CASSFSGFVGGYTF. The CDR3, as DNA: TGTGCCAGCAGTTTTTCAGGGTTCGTGGGTGGCTACACCTTC.

This sequence joins TRBV13 and TRBJ2-3; D not resolved. The germline gives CDR1 PRHDT, CDR2 FYEKMQ (reference sequence). The CDR3 loop spans 16 amino acids. V lost 4 bases and J 5 bases, leaving 19 bases between the germline ends. The CDR3 sequence: CASSSLKIVRVDTQYF. In nucleotides, the CDR3 is TGTGCCAGCAGCTCACTAAAAATCGTAAGAGTAGATACGCAGTATTTT. Based on the CDR3 plus reference TRBV13 and TRBJ2-3, the full variable domain is AAGVIQSPRHLIKEKRETATLKCYPIPRHDTVYWYQQGPGQDPQFLISFYEKMQSDKGSIPDRFSAQQFSDYHSELNMSSLELGDSALYFCASSSLKIVRVDTQYFGPGTRLTVL.

The V call is TRBV27, the J call TRBJ1-2; no firm D call. Trimming removed 2 bases at V and 2 bases at J, with 18 bases between. This CDR3 comprises 17 residues. Germline CDR1 and CDR2: MNHEY and SMNVEV (reference sequence). The CDR3 reads CASSLRSRSQENYGYTF. CDR3 coding DNA: TGTGCCAGCAGTTTAAGATCACGATCTCAGGAAAACTATGGCTACACCTTC.

The chain is built from TRBV19 and TRBJ2-7, with TRBD1 as a possible D gene (6 bases). CDR1 and CDR2 from the germline V gene are LNHDA and SQIVND (reference sequence). V gave up 5 bases and J gave up 2 bases, with 16 bases separating them. This CDR3 has 15 amino acids. CDR3 sequence (DNA): TGTGCCAGTAGTGAAAGTGGACAGAGACCCTACGAGCAGTACTTC. Encoded protein: CASSESGQRPYEQYF.

The chain couples TRBV3-1 (or the pseudogene TRBV3-2) to TRBJ2-2, with a possible D match to TRBD2 (6 bases). The CDR3 length is 16 residues. V lost 1 base, J lost 2 bases, and 11 bases lay in between. CDR1 is LGHDT, CDR2 YNNKEL, per germline (reference sequence). The CDR3 DNA sequence: TGTGCCAGCAGCCAAGGGGCGGGGCCAAACACCGGGGAGCTGTTTTTT. This encodes CASSQGAGPNTGELFF.

This chain joins TRBV13 and TRBJ1-2, with D uncertain. The CDR3 runs 14 residues. The V and J ends lost 6 bases and 0 bases respectively, with 11 bases between them. Germline CDR1 is PRHDT and CDR2 is FYEKMQ (reference sequence). CDR3 sequence: CASSIGRSNYGYTF. CDR3 sequence (DNA): TGTGCCAGCAGTATTGGCAGATCTAACTATGGCTACACCTTC.

The DNA of the CDR3 is TGTGCCAGCAGCAGACTAGCGGGCAACTACGAGCAGTACTTC. Protein: CASSRLAGNYEQYF. The chain is built from TRBV6-5 and TRBJ2-7, with TRBD2 identical over 10 bases. With 6 bases clipped from V and 3 bases from J, the junction kept 5 bases outside the gene matches. CDR1 and CDR2 from the germline V gene are MNHEY and SVGAGI. The length of the CDR3 is 14 residues.

This sequence joins TRBV30 and TRBJ2-1, with 9 bases identical to TRBD2. V was pared by 4 bases and J by 4 bases, with 5 bases of the junction left unmatched. This CDR3 is built from 14 residues. Germline V gives CDR1 GTSNPN, CDR2 SVGIG (reference sequence). CDR3 amino acids: CAWTGTSRYNEQFF. CDR3 coding DNA: TGTGCCTGGACCGGGACTAGCCGATACAATGAGCAGTTCTTC.

The chain is built from TRBV5-8 and TRBJ2-7; TRBD2 matches at 8 bases. Germline V gene sequence: CDR1 SGHTS, CDR2 YDEGEE. CDR3 length: 14 amino acids. V lost 6 bases to trimming and J lost 3 bases; unmatched junction nucleotides: 8. The CDR3, as DNA: TGTGCCAGCACCCGAGTAGCGGGAATCTACGAGCAGTACTTC. Translation gives CASTRVAGIYEQYF. Drawing the rest from reference TRBV5-8 and TRBJ2-7, the complete variable domain is EAGVTQSPTHLIKTRGQQATLRCSPISGHTSVYWYQQALGLGLQFLLWYDEGEERNRGNFPPRFSGRQFPNYSSELNVNALELEDSALYLCASTRVAGIYEQYFGPGTRLTVT.

This rearrangement joins TRBV27 to TRBJ2-7, with 10 nucleotides matching TRBD1. The CDR3 has 17 residues. V lost 2 bases and J lost 2; bases outside the gene matches: 9. The germline V gene encodes CDR1 MNHEY and CDR2 SMNVEV (reference sequence). The CDR3 loop is CASSLGRSGTGAYEQYF. As DNA, the CDR3 is TGTGCCAGCAGTTTAGGGAGATCCGGGACAGGGGCCTACGAGCAGTACTTC.

This sequence joins TRBV12-5 and TRBJ2-7, with D perhaps TRBD2 (5 bases). Trimming left V 6 bases short and J 0 bases short, with 15 bases between. This CDR3 spans 15 amino acids. Looked up from germline, CDR1 is LGHNT and CDR2 is FRNRAP. CDR3 in DNA: TGTGCTAGTGGGCGCGTGAGGCTAGCCTCCTACGAGCAGTACTTC. Protein product: CASGRVRLASYEQYF.

The chain joins TRBV29-1 to TRBJ2-2; possible D gene TRBD1, 5 bases. The CDR3 covers 14 residues. CDR1 and CDR2 (germline): SQVTM, ANQGSEA. Deletions cut 5 bases from V and 0 bases from J, with 10 bases between. The CDR3 is CSVSQGTNTGELFF. For the CDR3, the DNA is TGCAGCGTTTCGCAGGGAACGAACACCGGGGAGCTGTTTTTT.

V usage is TRBV7-9 and J usage is TRBJ2-7, with D possibly being TRBD2 (6 bases). Trimming cost V 5 bases and J 6 bases, with 20 bases left between them. This CDR3 contains 15 residues. CDR1 and CDR2 from the germline V gene are SEHNR and FQNEAQ (reference sequence). In nucleotides, the CDR3 is TGTGCCAGCAGCAACAGGCGGGGAGCGCATACCGAGCAGTACTTC. Translation: CASSNRRGAHTEQYF.

V is TRBV9 and J is TRBJ2-5; 9 bases are a match to TRBD2. The CDR3 extends over 21 amino acids. Germline trimming cut 2 bases from V and 0 bases from J; bases unmatched to any gene: 20. Germline lookup yields CDR1 SGDLS and CDR2 YYNGEE. The CDR3 reads CASSVGIRGARLAGHQETQYF. The CDR3 DNA reads as TGTGCCAGCAGCGTGGGTATCCGGGGGGCGCGTCTAGCGGGACACCAAGAGACCCAGTACTTC. Full variable domain (remainder filled in from reference TRBV9 and TRBJ2-5): DSGVTQTPKHLITATGQRVTLRCSPRSGDLSVYWYQQSLDQGLQFLIQYYNGEERAKGNILERFSAQQFPDLHSELNLSSLELGDSALYFCASSVGIRGARLAGHQETQYFGPGTRLLVL.

This clone was recorded only once. The chain joins TRBV24-1 to TRBJ2-4; tentatively, D is TRBD2 (7 bases). This CDR3 has 16 residues. In germline, CDR1 is KGHDR, CDR2 SFDVKD. The ends were cut back, 3 bases at V and 5 bases at J, with 16 bases in the middle. CDR3 sequence (DNA): TGTGCCACCAGTGATGGGGGGGCGGGAGAAGAAAACATTCAGTACTTC. It is translated as CATSDGGAGEENIQYF.

CDR3 sequence (DNA): TGTGCCACCAACGGTGGCGGGAACACTGAAGCTTTCTTT. Its translation is CATNGGGNTEAFF. The J gene is TRBJ1-1, the V gene TRBV28; the D is unclear. V was pared by 10 bases and J by 1 base, with 13 bases between. The CDR3 has 13 amino acids. The V gene's germline CDR1 is MDHEN and CDR2 SYDVKM. The full variable domain, its missing parts supplied by reference TRBV28 and TRBJ1-1, is DVKVTQSSRYLVKRTGEKVFLECVQDMDHENMFWYRQDPGLGLRLIYFSYDVKMKEKGDIPEGYSVSREKKERFSLILESASTNQTSMYLCATNGGGNTEAFFGQGTRLTVV.

The chain links TRBV5-6 to TRBJ2-7; TRBD1 aligns across 7 bases. V gave up 2 bases and J gave up 12 bases; unmatched junction bases: 14. Germline V gene lookup returns CDR1 SGHDT and CDR2 YYEEEE. The CDR3 loop spans 14 amino acids. This chain's CDR3 is CASSLFQSGGTAYF. CDR3 bases: TGTGCCAGCAGCTTATTTCAGTCGGGTGGGACAGCGTACTTC.

V and J are TRBV19 and TRBJ1-2, with TRBD1 identical over 8 bases. V was pared by 4 bases and J by 8 bases, with 3 bases of the junction left unmatched. The length of the CDR3 is 12 residues. Germline V gene lookup returns CDR1 LNHDA and CDR2 SQIVND (reference sequence). CDR3 region: CASSRQGKGYTF. As DNA, the CDR3 is TGTGCCAGTAGTAGACAGGGGAAGGGCTACACCTTC.

The chain employs TRBV7-3 and TRBJ2-5; possible D gene TRBD2, 5 bases. Trimming pared 5 bases from V and 7 bases from J, leaving 23 bases between. The CDR3 is made up of 16 amino acids. Germline V lookup: CDR1 SGHTA, CDR2 FQGTGA. The CDR3: CASSPGTAVNLGTQYF. Written as DNA, the CDR3 is TGTGCCAGCAGCCCGGGAACCGCGGTAAATCTAGGGACCCAGTACTTC.

CDR3 coding DNA: TGTGCCAGCAGCGTACTATCCGACGGGAGGTATTACAATGAGCAGTTCTTC. Translation gives CASSVLSDGRYYNEQFF. The chain has TRBV9 and TRBJ2-1, with 7 bases lining up with TRBD2. This CDR3 is 17 amino acids long. V trimming: 1 base; J trimming: 4 bases; junction bases outside the gene matches: 11. The V gene's germline CDR1 is SGDLS and CDR2 YYNGEE.

This chain connects TRBV5-4 to TRBJ2-5, with D unclear. The CDR3 extends over 16 amino acids. The V end was cut by 1 base, the J end by 2 bases, with 15 bases between. Per the germline V gene, CDR1 is SGHNT and CDR2 is YYREEE (reference sequence). The DNA of the CDR3 is TGTGCCAGCAGCTTGATTCGGTGGGCAGCTCAAGAGACCCAGTACTTC. Its translation is CASSLIRWAAQETQYF.